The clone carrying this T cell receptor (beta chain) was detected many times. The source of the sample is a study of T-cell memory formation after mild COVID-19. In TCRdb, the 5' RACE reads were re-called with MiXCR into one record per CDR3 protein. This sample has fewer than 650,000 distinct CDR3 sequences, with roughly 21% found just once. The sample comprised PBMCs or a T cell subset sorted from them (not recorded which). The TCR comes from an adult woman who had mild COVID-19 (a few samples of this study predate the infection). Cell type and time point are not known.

CDR3 in amino acids: CASSLDMNTEAFF. Written as DNA, the CDR3 is TGTGCCAGCAGCCTTGACATGAACACTGAAGCTTTCTTT. V and J are TRBV7-9 and TRBJ1-1; D is uncertain. Trimming cost V 5 bases and J 0 bases, with 7 bases left between them. The germline gives CDR1 SEHNR, CDR2 FQNEAQ (reference sequence). CDR3 length equals 13 residues. Based on the CDR3 plus reference TRBV7-9 and TRBJ1-1, the full variable domain is DTGVSQNPRHKITKRGQNVTFRCDPISEHNRLYWYRQTLGQGPEFLTYFQNEAQLEKSRLLSDRFSAERPKGSFSTLEIQRTEQGDSAMYLCASSLDMNTEAFFGQGTRLTVV.